These 2 T cell receptor beta chains originate from one sample sequenced in a study of blood T cells in healthy people across ages. For the second PCR, which ran for about 6 to 11 cycles, a sample-barcoded 5' primer and a J-beta primer mix were used. TCRdb recomputed calls from the 5' RACE reads with MiXCR, one row per CDR3 protein. Of about 1,000,000 distinct CDR3 sequences detected, 45% appear once; the ten largest clones hold 18%. The specimen sequenced was blood. The receptors derive from a woman aged 55-75 years in good health.

The chain recombines TRBV7-2 with TRBJ2-3, with 8 nucleotides matching TRBD2. This CDR3 spans 15 amino acids. CDR1 and CDR2 (germline): SGHTA, FQGNSA. V shed 9 bases, J shed 5 bases, and the junction held 13 bases outside the gene matches. The CDR3 region has the DNA TGTGCCAGTCAAGGGACTAGTGGGGGTGGAGATACGCAGTATTTT. This sequence encodes CASQGTSGGGDTQYF.

The CDR3 here is CASSLAGTGRLNTEAFF. The CDR3 DNA reads as TGCGCCAGCAGCTTGGCGGGGACAGGGCGCCTGAACACTGAAGCTTTCTTT. The rearrangement links TRBV5-1 to TRBJ1-1, with 9 bases that match TRBD1. The CDR3 runs to 17 residues. CDR1 is SGHRS, CDR2 YFSETQ, per germline. V was pared by 0 bases and J by 0 bases, with 6 bases of the junction left unmatched. Using reference TRBV5-1 and TRBJ1-1 for the parts outside the CDR3, the full variable domain is KAGVTQTPRYLIKTRGQQVTLSCSPISGHRSVSWYQQTPGQGLQFLFEYFSETQRNKGNFPGRFSGRQFSNSRSEMNVSTLELGDSALYLCASSLAGTGRLNTEAFFGQGTRLTVV.